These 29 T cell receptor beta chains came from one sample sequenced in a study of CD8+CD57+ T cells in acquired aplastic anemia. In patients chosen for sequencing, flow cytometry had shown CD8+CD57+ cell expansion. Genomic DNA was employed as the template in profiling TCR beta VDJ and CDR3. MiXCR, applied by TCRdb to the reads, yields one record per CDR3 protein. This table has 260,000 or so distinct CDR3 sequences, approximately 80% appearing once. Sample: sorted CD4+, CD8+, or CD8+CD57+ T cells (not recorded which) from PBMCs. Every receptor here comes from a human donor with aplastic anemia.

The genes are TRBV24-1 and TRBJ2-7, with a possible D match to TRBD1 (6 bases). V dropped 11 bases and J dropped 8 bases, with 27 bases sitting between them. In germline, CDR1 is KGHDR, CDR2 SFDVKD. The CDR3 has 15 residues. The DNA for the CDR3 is TGTGCCAGCAGCGTAGGGAGACAGAGGACAGATAAGCAGTACGTC. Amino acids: CASSVGRQRTDKQYV.

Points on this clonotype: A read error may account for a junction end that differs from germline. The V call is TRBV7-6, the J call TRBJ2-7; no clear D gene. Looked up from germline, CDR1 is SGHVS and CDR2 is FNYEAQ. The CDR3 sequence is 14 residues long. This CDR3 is CASSSSPTDTQHFF. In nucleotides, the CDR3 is TGTGCCAGCAGCTCATCCCCCACAGATACGCAGCATTTCTTC.

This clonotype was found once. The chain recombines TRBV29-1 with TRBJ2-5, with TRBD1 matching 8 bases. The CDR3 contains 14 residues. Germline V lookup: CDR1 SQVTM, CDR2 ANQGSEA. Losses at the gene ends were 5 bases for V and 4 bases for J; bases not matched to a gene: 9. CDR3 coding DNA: TGCAGCGTTAGAGAAGTACAGGGGGTAGAGACCCAGTACTTC. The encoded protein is CSVREVQGVETQYF.

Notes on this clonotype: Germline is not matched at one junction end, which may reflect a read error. CDR3 sequence reads: CASRPETEALF. The CDR3 DNA reads as TGTGCCAGCAGGCCTGAAACTGAAGCTTTGTTT. This chain joins TRBV2 and TRBJ1-1; D gene unclear. The germline V gene encodes CDR1 SNHLY and CDR2 FYNNEI. This CDR3 has 11 amino acids.

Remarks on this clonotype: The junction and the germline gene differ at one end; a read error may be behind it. The CDR3 region is CASSSAGGTGNKLF. CDR3 nucleotides: TGTGCCAGCAGCTCAGCAGGGGGCACTGGAAACAAGTTATTT. This sequence joins TRBV7-6 and TRBJ2-3; TRBD1 aligns across 8 bases. The length of the CDR3 is 14 residues. CDR1 is SGHVS and CDR2 is FNYEAQ in the germline V gene.

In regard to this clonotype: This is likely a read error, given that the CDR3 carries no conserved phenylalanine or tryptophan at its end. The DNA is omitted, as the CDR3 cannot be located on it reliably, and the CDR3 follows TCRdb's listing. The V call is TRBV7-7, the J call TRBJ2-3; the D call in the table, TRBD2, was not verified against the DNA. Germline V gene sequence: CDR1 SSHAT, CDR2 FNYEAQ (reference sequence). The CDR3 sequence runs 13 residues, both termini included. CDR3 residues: CAYEVAAYQTTQY.

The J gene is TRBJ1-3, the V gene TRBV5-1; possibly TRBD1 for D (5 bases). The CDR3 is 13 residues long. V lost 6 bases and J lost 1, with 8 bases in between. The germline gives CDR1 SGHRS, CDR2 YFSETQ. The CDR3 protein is CASKDTSGNTIYF. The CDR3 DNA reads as TGCGCCAGCAAGGACACGTCTGGAAACACCATATATTTT.

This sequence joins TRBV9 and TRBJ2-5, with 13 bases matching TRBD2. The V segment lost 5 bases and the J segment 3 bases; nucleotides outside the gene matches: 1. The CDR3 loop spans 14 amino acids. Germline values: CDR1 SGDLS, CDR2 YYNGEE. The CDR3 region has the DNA TGTGCCAGCAGTGGGACTAGCGGGGAAGAGACCCAGTACTTC. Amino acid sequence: CASSGTSGEETQYF.

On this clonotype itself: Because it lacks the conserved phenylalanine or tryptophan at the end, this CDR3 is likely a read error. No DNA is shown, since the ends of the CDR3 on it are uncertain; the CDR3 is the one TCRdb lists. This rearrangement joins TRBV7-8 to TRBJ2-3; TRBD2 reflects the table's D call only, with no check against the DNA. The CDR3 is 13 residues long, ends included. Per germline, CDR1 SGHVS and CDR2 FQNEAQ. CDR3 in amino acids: CASGLAGGATTQY.

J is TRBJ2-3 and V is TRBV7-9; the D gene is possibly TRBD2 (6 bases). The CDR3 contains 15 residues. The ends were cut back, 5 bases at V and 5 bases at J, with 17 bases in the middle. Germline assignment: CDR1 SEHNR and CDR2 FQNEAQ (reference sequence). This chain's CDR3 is CASSVGLAPKDTQYF. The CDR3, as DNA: TGTGCCAGCAGCGTAGGGCTAGCGCCCAAAGATACGCAGTATTTT. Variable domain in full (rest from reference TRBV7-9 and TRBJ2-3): DTGVSQNPRHKITKRGQNVTFRCDPISEHNRLYWYRQTLGQGPEFLTYFQNEAQLEKSRLLSDRFSAERPKGSFSTLEIQRTEQGDSAMYLCASSVGLAPKDTQYFGPGTRLTVL.

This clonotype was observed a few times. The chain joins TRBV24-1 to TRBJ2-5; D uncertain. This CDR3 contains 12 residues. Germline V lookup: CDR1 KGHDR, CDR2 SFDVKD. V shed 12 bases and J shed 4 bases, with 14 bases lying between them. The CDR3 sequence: CASSDQSETQYF. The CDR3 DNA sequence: TGTGCCTCCTCTGACCAGTCAGAGACCCAGTACTTC.

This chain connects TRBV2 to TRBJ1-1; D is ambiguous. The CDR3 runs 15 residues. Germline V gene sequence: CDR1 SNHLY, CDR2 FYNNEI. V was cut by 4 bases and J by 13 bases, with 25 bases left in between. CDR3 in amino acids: CASSVALSNQPQHFF. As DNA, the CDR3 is TGTGCCAGCAGTGTTGCTTTGAGCAATCAGCCTCAGCATTTCTTT.

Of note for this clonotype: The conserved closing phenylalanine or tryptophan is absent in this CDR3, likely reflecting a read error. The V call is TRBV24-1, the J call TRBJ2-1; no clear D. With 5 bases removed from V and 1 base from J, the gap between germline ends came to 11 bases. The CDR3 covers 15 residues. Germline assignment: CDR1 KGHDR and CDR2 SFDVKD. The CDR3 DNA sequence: TGTGCCACCAGTGGCTCGGGTGGATCCTACAATGAGCAGTTCTCC. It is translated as CATSGSGGSYNEQFS.

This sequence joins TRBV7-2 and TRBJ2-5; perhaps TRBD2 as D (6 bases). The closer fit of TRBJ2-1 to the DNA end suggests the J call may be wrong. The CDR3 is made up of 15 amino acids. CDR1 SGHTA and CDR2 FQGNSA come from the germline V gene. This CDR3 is CASSVEGGPDTEQFF. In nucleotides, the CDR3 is TGTGCCAGCAGCGTGGAGGGAGGTCCCGACACTGAGCAGTTCTTC.

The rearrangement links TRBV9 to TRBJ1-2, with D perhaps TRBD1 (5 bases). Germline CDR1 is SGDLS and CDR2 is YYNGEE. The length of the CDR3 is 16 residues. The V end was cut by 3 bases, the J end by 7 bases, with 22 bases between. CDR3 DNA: TGTGCCAGCAGCGCACGGAACAGGCGCTTGGACTGTGGCTACACCTTC. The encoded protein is CASSARNRRLDCGYTF.

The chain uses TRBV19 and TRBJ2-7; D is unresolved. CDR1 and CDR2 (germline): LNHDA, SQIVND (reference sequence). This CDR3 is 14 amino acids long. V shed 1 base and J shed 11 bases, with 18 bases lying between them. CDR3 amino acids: CASSIAGRAYKEYF. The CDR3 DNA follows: TGTGCCAGTAGTATAGCCGGAAGAGCCTACAAGGAGTACTTC.

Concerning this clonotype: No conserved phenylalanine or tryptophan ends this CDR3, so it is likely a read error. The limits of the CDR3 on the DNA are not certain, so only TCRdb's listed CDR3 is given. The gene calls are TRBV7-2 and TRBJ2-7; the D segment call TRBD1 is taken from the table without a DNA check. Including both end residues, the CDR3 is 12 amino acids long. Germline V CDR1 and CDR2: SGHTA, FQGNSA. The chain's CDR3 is CASSLTGHAGYC.

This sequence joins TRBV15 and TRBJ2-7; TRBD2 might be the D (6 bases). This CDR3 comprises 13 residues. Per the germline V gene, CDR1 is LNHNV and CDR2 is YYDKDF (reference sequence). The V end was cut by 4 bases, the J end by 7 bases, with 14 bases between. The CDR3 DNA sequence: TGTGCCACCAGCATTAGATGGGGGGAGGAGCAGTACTTC. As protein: CATSIRWGEEQYF.

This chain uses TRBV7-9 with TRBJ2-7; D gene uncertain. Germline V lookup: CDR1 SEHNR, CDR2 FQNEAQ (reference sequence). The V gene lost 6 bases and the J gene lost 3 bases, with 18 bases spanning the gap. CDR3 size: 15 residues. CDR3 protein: CASSFLKTVRYEQYF. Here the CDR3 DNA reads TGTGCCAGCAGTTTTCTAAAGACCGTACGCTACGAGCAGTACTTC.

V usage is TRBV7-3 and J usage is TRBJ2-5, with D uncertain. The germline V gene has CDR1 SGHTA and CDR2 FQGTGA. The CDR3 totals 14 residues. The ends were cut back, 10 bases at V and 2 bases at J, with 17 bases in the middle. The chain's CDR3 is CATTRGTEQETQYF. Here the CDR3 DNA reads TGTGCCACCACAAGAGGCACCGAGCAAGAGACCCAGTACTTC.

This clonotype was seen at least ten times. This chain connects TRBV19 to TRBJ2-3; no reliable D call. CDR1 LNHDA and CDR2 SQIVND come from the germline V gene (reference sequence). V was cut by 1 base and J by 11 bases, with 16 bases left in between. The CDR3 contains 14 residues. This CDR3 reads CASSIAGGPDKQYF. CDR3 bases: TGTGCCAGTAGTATAGCGGGCGGTCCCGACAAGCAGTATTTT.

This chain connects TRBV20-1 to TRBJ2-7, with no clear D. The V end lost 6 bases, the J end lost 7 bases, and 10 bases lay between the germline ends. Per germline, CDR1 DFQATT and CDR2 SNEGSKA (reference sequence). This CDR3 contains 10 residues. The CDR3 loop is CSATGQEQYF. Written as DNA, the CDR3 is TGCAGTGCGACTGGCCAGGAGCAGTACTTC.

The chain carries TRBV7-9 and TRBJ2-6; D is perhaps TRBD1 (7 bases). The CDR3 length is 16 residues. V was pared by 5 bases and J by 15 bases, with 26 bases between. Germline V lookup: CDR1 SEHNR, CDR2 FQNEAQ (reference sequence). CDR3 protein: CASSQRNTRGETHLTF. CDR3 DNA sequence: TGTGCCAGCAGCCAACGGAACACCAGGGGGGAGACCCACCTGACTTTC.

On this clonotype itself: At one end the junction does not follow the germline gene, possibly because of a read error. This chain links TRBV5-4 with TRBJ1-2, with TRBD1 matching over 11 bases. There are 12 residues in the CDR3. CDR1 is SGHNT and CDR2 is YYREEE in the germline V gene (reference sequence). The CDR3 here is CASRGQGDGYTF. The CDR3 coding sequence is TGCGCCAGCAGGGGACAGGGGGATGGCTACACCTTC. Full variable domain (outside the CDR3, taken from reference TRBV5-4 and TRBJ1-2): ETGVTQSPTHLIKTRGQQVTLRCSSQSGHNTVSWYQQALGQGPQFIFQYYREEENGRGNFPPRFSGLQFPNYSSELNVNALELDDSALYLCASRGQGDGYTFGSGTRLTVV.

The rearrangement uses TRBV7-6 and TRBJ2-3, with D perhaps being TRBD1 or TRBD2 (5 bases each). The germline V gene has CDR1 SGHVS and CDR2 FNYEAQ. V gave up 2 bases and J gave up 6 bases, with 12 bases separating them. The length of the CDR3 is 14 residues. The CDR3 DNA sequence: TGTGCCAGCAGCTTACGGGACCCCTTCGATACGCAGTATTTT. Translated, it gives CASSLRDPFDTQYF.

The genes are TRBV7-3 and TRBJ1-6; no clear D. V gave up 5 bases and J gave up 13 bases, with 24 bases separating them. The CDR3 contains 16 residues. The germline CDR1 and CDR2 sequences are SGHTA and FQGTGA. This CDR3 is CASSAERSAESYPLHF. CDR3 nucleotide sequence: TGTGCCAGCAGCGCCGAAAGAAGCGCGGAGAGTTATCCCCTCCACTTT.

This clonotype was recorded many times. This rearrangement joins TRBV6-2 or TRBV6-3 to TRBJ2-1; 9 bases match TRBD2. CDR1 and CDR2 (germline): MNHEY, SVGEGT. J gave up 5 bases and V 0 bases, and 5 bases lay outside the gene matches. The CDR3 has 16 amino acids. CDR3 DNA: TGTGCCAGCAGTTACTCACCTAGCGGGACCCACAATGAGCAGTTCTTC. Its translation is CASSYSPSGTHNEQFF.

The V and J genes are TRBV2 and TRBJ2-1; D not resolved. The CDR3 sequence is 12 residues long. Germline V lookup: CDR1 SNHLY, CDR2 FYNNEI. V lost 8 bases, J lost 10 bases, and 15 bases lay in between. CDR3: CASVKGAEEQFF. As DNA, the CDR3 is TGTGCCAGCGTAAAGGGTGCTGAAGAGCAGTTCTTC.

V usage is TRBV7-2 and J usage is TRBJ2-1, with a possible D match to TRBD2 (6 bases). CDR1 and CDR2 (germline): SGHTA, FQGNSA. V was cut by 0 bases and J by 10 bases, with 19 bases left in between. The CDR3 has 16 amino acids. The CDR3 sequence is CASSLAGGRGTEEQFF. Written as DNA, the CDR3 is TGTGCCAGCAGCTTAGCGGGAGGCCGGGGTACGGAGGAGCAGTTCTTC.